Listed here are 29 T cell receptor beta chains from one sample, sequenced in a study of OX40 agonist ivuxolimab in advanced cancers. This table comes from immunoSEQ multiplex PCR, and its TCRdb copy is limited to in-frame clones, with some not included. The data contain more than 75,000 clones, approximately 90% of them singletons. The sample here was CD4+ or CD8+ T cells sorted from blood, taken in a trial of the OX40 agonist ivuxolimab. The receptor source for this set is an adult with an advanced solid tumor such as melanoma, head and neck, liver or kidney cancer.

This clone has a single count. This chain's CDR3 is CASRGAGSSYEQYF. The CDR3 region has the DNA TGTGCCAGCAGGGGAGCGGGAAGCTCCTACGAGCAGTACTTC. The chain links TRBV2 to TRBJ2-7, with TRBD2 matching over 7 bases. After removal of 6 bases from V and 0 bases from J, the junction contained 5 bases not matched to a gene. Germline V gene lookup returns CDR1 SNHLY and CDR2 FYNNEI. The CDR3 is made up of 14 amino acids.

The rearrangement joins TRBV7-2 to TRBJ1-2, with D perhaps TRBD1 (5 bases). The CDR3 has 13 residues. The germline CDR1 and CDR2 sequences are SGHTA and FQGNSA. The V end lost 2 bases, the J end lost 5 bases, and 9 bases lay between the germline ends. CDR3 amino acids: CASSLLAGYGYTF. The CDR3 nucleotides are TGTGCCAGCAGCTTATTGGCAGGGTATGGCTACACCTTC.

For the CDR3, the DNA is TGTGCCAGCAGCCGCACTAGCGCGTCCACCGGGGAGCTGTTTTTT. Translated, it gives CASSRTSASTGELFF. The chain uses TRBV7-8 and TRBJ2-2; 7 bases align to TRBD2. Germline lookup yields CDR1 SGHVS and CDR2 FQNEAQ. Losses at the gene ends were 5 bases for V and 4 bases for J; bases not matched to a gene: 7. This CDR3 has 15 residues.

The chain couples TRBV5-4 to TRBJ2-7, with unresolved D. CDR1 and CDR2 (germline): SGHNT, YYREEE (reference sequence). V lost 0 bases and J lost 6, with 4 bases in between. This CDR3 spans 11 amino acids. CDR3 loop: CASSLESEQYF. For the CDR3, the DNA is TGTGCCAGCAGCTTGGAATCCGAGCAGTACTTC.

The J gene is TRBJ2-1, the V gene TRBV7-2; tentative D call: TRBD2 (6 bases). Trimming stripped 3 bases from V and 4 bases from J, with 10 bases between. Germline-derived CDR1 and CDR2 are SGHTA and FQGNSA. This CDR3 region has 14 residues. Here the CDR3 DNA reads TGTGCCAGCAGCTTCCTCGGGACTTACAATGAGCAGTTCTTC. Residues: CASSFLGTYNEQFF.

This rearrangement joins TRBV7-9 to TRBJ1-2; a weak D match, TRBD1 (6 bases). Germline V CDR1 and CDR2: SEHNR, FQNEAQ (reference sequence). This CDR3 comprises 14 residues. V was clipped by 1 base and J by 7 bases, with 13 bases between them. The CDR3 DNA is TGTGCCAGCAGCTTAGACAGGGATACGGGTGGCTACACCTTC. It translates to CASSLDRDTGGYTF. Full variable domain (remainder filled in from reference TRBV7-9 and TRBJ1-2): DTGVSQNPRHKITKRGQNVTFRCDPISEHNRLYWYRQTLGQGPEFLTYFQNEAQLEKSRLLSDRFSAERPKGSFSTLEIQRTEQGDSAMYLCASSLDRDTGGYTFGSGTRLTVV.

The gene calls are TRBV6-4 and TRBJ2-1; TRBD1 matches 9 bases. The J segment lost 5 bases and the V segment lost 4 bases, leaving 3 bases of the junction unmatched. CDR1 is MRHNA, CDR2 SNTAGT, per germline. The CDR3 loop spans 14 amino acids. The CDR3 protein is CASSGTGAHNEQFF. In DNA form, the CDR3 reads TGTGCCAGCAGTGGGACAGGGGCCCACAATGAGCAGTTCTTC.

The CDR3 DNA follows: TGTGCCAGCAGCTTTATGGGGTGGACAGGAGAATCCACGAAAAACACCGGGGAGCTGTTTTTT. Encoded protein: CASSFMGWTGESTKNTGELFF. J is TRBJ2-2 and V is TRBV13; 7 nucleotides line up with TRBD1. The ends lost 3 bases at V and 2 bases at J; junction bases unmatched: 21. Germline CDR1 PRHDT, CDR2 FYEKMQ (reference sequence). The length of the CDR3 is 21 residues. The full variable domain, its missing parts supplied by reference TRBV13 and TRBJ2-2, is AAGVIQSPRHLIKEKRETATLKCYPIPRHDTVYWYQQGPGQDPQFLISFYEKMQSDKGSIPDRFSAQQFSDYHSELNMSSLELGDSALYFCASSFMGWTGESTKNTGELFFGEGSRLTVL.

The chain links TRBV27 to TRBJ1-4; a weak D match, TRBD1 (5 bases). V dropped 6 bases and J dropped 5 bases, with 22 bases sitting between them. Germline V gene lookup returns CDR1 MNHEY and CDR2 SMNVEV (reference sequence). CDR3 length: 17 residues. The CDR3 loop is CASRPTLDTWKNEKLFF. DNA for the CDR3: TGTGCCAGCAGACCCACCCTGGACACTTGGAAGAATGAAAAACTGTTTTTT.

This clone was detected once. This chain links TRBV7-9 with TRBJ2-3; weak D call: TRBD2 (6 bases). V was clipped by 3 bases and J by 0 bases, with 16 bases between them. Germline loops: CDR1 SEHNR, CDR2 FQNEAQ (reference sequence). The CDR3 sequence is 17 residues long. The chain's CDR3 is CASSFSVGRGSTDTQYF. The DNA of the CDR3 is TGTGCCAGCAGCTTTAGCGTTGGGCGGGGAAGCACAGATACGCAGTATTTT.

Points on this clone: This sample includes further DNA sequences coding for the same CDR3. The V and J genes are TRBV6-1 and TRBJ1-6; 7 nucleotides line up with TRBD1. CDR3 length: 17 residues. Per germline, CDR1 MNHNS and CDR2 SASEGT. V shed 2 bases and J 4 bases; nucleotides not matched to a gene: 8. This chain's CDR3 is CASSERSGTAYNSPLHF. The CDR3 nucleotides are TGTGCCAGCAGTGAAAGATCCGGGACAGCATATAATTCACCCCTCCACTTT.

The chain couples TRBV5-1 to TRBJ2-5; TRBD1 agrees at 9 bases. The germline V gene encodes CDR1 SGHRS and CDR2 YFSETQ. V dropped 5 bases and J dropped 1; count of bases not matched to a gene: 6. There are 15 residues in the CDR3. This chain's CDR3 is CASRMTGGSQETQYF. The CDR3, as DNA: TGCGCCAGCAGAATGACAGGGGGATCCCAAGAGACCCAGTACTTC.

J is TRBJ2-7 and V is TRBV28, with D tentatively TRBD2 (6 bases). V lost 4 bases and J lost 4, with 20 bases in between. Germline assignment: CDR1 MDHEN and CDR2 SYDVKM. CDR3 size: 16 residues. Here the CDR3 DNA reads TGTGCCAGCAGTTCTACCGTAGACACTAGCAGGTACGAGCAGTACTTC. This gives the protein CASSSTVDTSRYEQYF.

The V and J genes are TRBV6-6 and TRBJ2-5; the match to TRBD1 covers 7 bases. From germline, CDR1 is MNHNY and CDR2 SVGAGI (reference sequence). V lost 2 bases to trimming and J lost 0 bases; unmatched junction nucleotides: 3. There are 15 residues in the CDR3. For the CDR3, the DNA is TGTGCCAGCAGTTACGCTGGGACAGACCAAGAGACCCAGTACTTC. Its protein product is CASSYAGTDQETQYF.

This chain connects TRBV2 to TRBJ2-5, with 12 bases aligning to TRBD2. CDR3 length: 15 residues. V was clipped by 5 bases and J by 5 bases; unmatched bases: 6. The germline V gene has CDR1 SNHLY and CDR2 FYNNEI. Here the CDR3 DNA reads TGTGCCAGCAGTACACTAGCGGGGGGTGGGGAGACCCAGTACTTC. It translates to CASSTLAGGGETQYF.

This clone was detected once. The chain links TRBV11-1 to TRBJ2-7; 7 bases are a match to TRBD1. The junction had 8 bases not matched to a gene; V was cut back by 4 bases and J by 2 bases. The CDR3 consists of 15 residues. Looked up from germline, CDR1 is SGHAT and CDR2 is FQDESV (reference sequence). The CDR3 region has the DNA TGTGCCAGCAGCTCAAGAGGACAGGACGCCTACGAGCAGTACTTC. Translation gives CASSSRGQDAYEQYF.

This chain connects TRBV7-2 to TRBJ1-2, with D unclear. The CDR3 is 12 amino acids. Looked up from germline, CDR1 is SGHTA and CDR2 is FQGNSA. V gave up 3 bases and J gave up 4 bases, with 6 bases separating them. The CDR3, as DNA: TGTGCCAGCAGCTTTCCGGGCTATGGCTACACCTTC. Encoded protein: CASSFPGYGYTF.

The V gene is TRBV30, the J gene TRBJ2-2, with 7 bases aligning to TRBD2. The CDR3 contains 13 residues. Germline-derived CDR1 and CDR2 are GTSNPN and SVGIG (reference sequence). Trimming removed 0 bases from V and 5 bases from J; junction bases left unmatched: 0. In nucleotides, the CDR3 is TGTGCCTGGAGTGTGGGAGGGACCGGGGAGCTGTTTTTT. This sequence encodes CAWSVGGTGELFF. The variable domain in full, completed from reference TRBV30 and TRBJ2-2, reads SQTIHQWPATLVQPVGSPLSLECTVEGTSNPNLYWYRQAAGRGLQLLFYSVGIGQISSEVPQNLSASRPQDRQFILSSKKLLLSDSGFYLCAWSVGGTGELFFGEGSRLTVL.

Only one count was recorded for this clone. V and J are TRBV7-2 and TRBJ2-7; TRBD1 is a possible D gene (6 bases). Germline V CDR1 and CDR2: SGHTA, FQGNSA. The CDR3 covers 13 residues. V was pared by 8 bases and J by 4 bases, with 15 bases between. The CDR3 coding sequence is TGTGCCAGCGCTAAAGGGGGTCAATACGAGCAGTACTTC. The encoded protein is CASAKGGQYEQYF.

The chain recombines TRBV5-1 with TRBJ1-4; no firm D call. Germline CDR1 is SGHRS and CDR2 is YFSETQ. The germline V and J ends were trimmed by 0 bases and 15 bases, with 15 bases remaining between them. CDR3 size: 13 residues. DNA for the CDR3: TGCGCCAGCAGCTTGGAAAGCTACGGGCAGTTGTTTTTT. This encodes CASSLESYGQLFF.

The CDR3 loop reads CASSFGAAGANVLTF. DNA for the CDR3: TGTGCCAGCAGCTTCGGGGCGGCTGGGGCCAACGTCCTGACTTTC. This chain uses TRBV7-2 with TRBJ2-6; D may match TRBD1 or TRBD2 (5 bases each). The germline CDR1 and CDR2 sequences are SGHTA and FQGNSA. The CDR3 length is 15 residues. V lost 3 bases to trimming and J lost 2 bases, with 8 bases between them.

The rearrangement joins TRBV11-2 to TRBJ2-3; 8 bases are a match to TRBD2. After removal of 5 bases from V and 2 bases from J, the junction contained 3 bases not matched to a gene. Germline V gene data show CDR1 as SGHAT and CDR2 as FQNNGV. CDR3 length: 14 residues. Written as DNA, the CDR3 is TGTGCCAGCAGCCGAGGACTAGCCACAGATACGCAGTATTTT. Its translation: CASSRGLATDTQYF.

The chain joins TRBV27 to TRBJ2-7, with TRBD1 matching 8 bases. V gave up 2 bases and J gave up 2 bases; unmatched junction bases: 2. The length of the CDR3 is 14 residues. CDR1 MNHEY and CDR2 SMNVEV come from the germline V gene (reference sequence). CDR3 protein: CASSLTDRAYEQYF. DNA of the CDR3: TGTGCCAGCAGTTTAACGGACAGGGCCTACGAGCAGTACTTC.

This clone appeared once. The V gene is TRBV19, the J gene TRBJ2-1; D is possibly TRBD2 (7 bases). Trimming removed 4 bases at V and 0 bases at J, with 19 bases between. CDR1 is LNHDA and CDR2 is SQIVND in the germline V gene (reference sequence). The CDR3 contains 18 residues. As DNA, the CDR3 is TGTGCCAGTAGTAAGTTGGGGGGGGCTGTTGGCTCCTACAATGAGCAGTTCTTC. Encoded protein: CASSKLGGAVGSYNEQFF.

The V and J genes are TRBV30 and TRBJ1-5, with 9 nucleotides matching TRBD1. Germline assignment: CDR1 GTSNPN and CDR2 SVGIG (reference sequence). The CDR3 is 15 residues long. J lost 5 bases, V lost 2 bases, and 7 bases had no gene match. Here the CDR3 reads CAWSTPGQGYQPQHF. CDR3 coding DNA: TGTGCCTGGAGTACCCCGGGACAGGGTTATCAGCCCCAGCATTTT.

The J gene is TRBJ1-4, the V gene TRBV4-3; D may be TRBD1 (6 bases). This CDR3 is 15 amino acids long. Germline V gene data show CDR1 as LGHNA and CDR2 as YSLEER. V lost 4 bases and J lost 6, with 15 bases in between. The CDR3 DNA reads as TGCGCCAGCAGCCCCGGGGGGGGCCCAGATGAAAAACTGTTTTTT. Translated, it gives CASSPGGGPDEKLFF.

This clone was counted between two and nine times. This chain uses TRBV28 with TRBJ1-2, with D possibly being TRBD1 (5 bases). The V end lost 4 bases, the J end lost 7 bases, and 13 bases lay between the germline ends. Germline CDR1 MDHEN, CDR2 SYDVKM. CDR3 length: 13 amino acids. CDR3 coding DNA: TGTGCCAGCAGTTCCGGGACCCGAGGTGGCTACACCTTC. It encodes CASSSGTRGGYTF.

This clone was recorded once. The chain has TRBV6-1 and TRBJ1-1; unclear D gene. This CDR3 has 15 residues. Germline-derived CDR1 and CDR2 are MNHNS and SASEGT. With 1 base removed from V and 1 base from J, the gap between germline ends came to 10 bases. CDR3 loop: CASSEGGLGNTEAFF. Written as DNA, the CDR3 is TGTGCCAGCAGTGAAGGAGGGTTGGGGAACACTGAAGCTTTCTTT.

The V call is TRBV20-1, the J call TRBJ2-1, with unresolved D. Germline V gene lookup returns CDR1 DFQATT and CDR2 SNEGSKA (reference sequence). Trimming removed 1 base at V and 6 bases at J, with 1 base between. The CDR3 length is 10 residues. The CDR3 DNA follows: TGCAGTGCTAGAGTCAATGAGCAGTTCTTC. Its translation: CSARVNEQFF.